These 27 T cell receptor beta chains came from one sample sequenced in a study of blood T cell repertoires in COVID-19. TCRdb's copy holds only in-frame clones and misses some; the assay was immunoSEQ multiplex PCR. The sample yields roughly 170,000 clones, approximately 90% seen once. The source material was peripheral blood. The source is a man in his sixties with acute or convalescent COVID-19.

The rearrangement uses TRBV5-1 and TRBJ2-5, with 10 bases that match TRBD1. CDR1 is SGHRS, CDR2 YFSETQ, per germline. The CDR3 covers 15 residues. V shed 4 bases, J shed 5 bases, and the junction held 8 bases outside the gene matches. This CDR3 reads CASSAGQGNGETQYF. The CDR3 DNA follows: TGCGCCAGCAGCGCGGGACAGGGGAACGGGGAGACCCAGTACTTC.

Written as DNA, the CDR3 is TGTGCCAGCAGCCAAGATGGGAGGCGAAGAAGCTCCTATAATTCACCCCTCCACTTT. It translates to CASSQDGRRRSSYNSPLHF. The J gene is TRBJ1-6, the V gene TRBV4-2; D is uncertain. CDR1 is LGHNA and CDR2 is YNFKEQ in the germline V gene. Trimming removed 0 bases from V and 0 bases from J, with 15 bases in between. The length of the CDR3 is 19 residues.

The chain joins TRBV19 to TRBJ2-3; maybe TRBD2 (6 bases). The CDR3 has 13 residues. Per the germline V gene, CDR1 is LNHDA and CDR2 is SQIVND (reference sequence). V shed 9 bases and J shed 2 bases, with 12 bases lying between them. The CDR3, as DNA: TGTGCCAGCGGGGACTCGTACACAGATACGCAGTATTTT. Its protein is CASGDSYTDTQYF.

The V call is TRBV5-1, the J call TRBJ1-5, with no clear D. The CDR3 sequence is 16 residues long. CDR1 is SGHRS and CDR2 is YFSETQ in the germline V gene. V lost 2 bases to trimming and J lost 3 bases, with 15 bases between them. The CDR3 bases are TGCGCCAGCAGCTTAGATGGGCTCGGTGCCAATCAGCCCCAGCATTTT. This codes for CASSLDGLGANQPQHF. The full variable domain, its missing parts supplied by reference TRBV5-1 and TRBJ1-5, is KAGVTQTPRYLIKTRGQQVTLSCSPISGHRSVSWYQQTPGQGLQFLFEYFSETQRNKGNFPGRFSGRQFSNSRSEMNVSTLELGDSALYLCASSLDGLGANQPQHFGDGTRLSIL.

V usage is TRBV4-1 and J usage is TRBJ1-2; D is uncertain. The V end was cut by 1 base, the J end by 4 bases, with 16 bases between. Per germline, CDR1 MGHRA and CDR2 YSYEKL. This CDR3 comprises 16 residues. The CDR3 DNA follows: TGCGCCAGCAGCCAAGTTCGGGGAAGGGAAGGCTATGGCTACACCTTC. Its protein is CASSQVRGREGYGYTF.

The chain employs TRBV6-5 and TRBJ2-7, with 9 bases matching TRBD1. The CDR3 sequence is 15 residues long. V was pared by 4 bases and J by 5 bases, with 9 bases of the junction left unmatched. CDR1 is MNHEY, CDR2 SVGAGI, per germline. CDR3 DNA: TGTGCCAGCAGTTCCGGAGGGACAGGGAGAAACGAGCAGTACTTC. Protein sequence: CASSSGGTGRNEQYF.

The J gene is TRBJ1-2, the V gene TRBV11-2; 9 nucleotides align to TRBD1. The CDR3 is 14 residues long. Germline V gene sequence: CDR1 SGHAT, CDR2 FQNNGV. V lost 5 bases, J lost 2 bases, and 3 bases stayed unmatched. The CDR3 bases are TGTGCCAGCAGCCACAGGGGGCTGAACTATGGCTACACCTTC. Residues: CASSHRGLNYGYTF.

This rearrangement joins TRBV30 to TRBJ2-7; 13 bases match TRBD2. The V segment lost 2 bases and the J segment 4 bases; nucleotides outside the gene matches: 11. Germline CDR1 and CDR2: GTSNPN and SVGIG (reference sequence). CDR3 length equals 17 residues. CDR3 nucleotides: TGTGCCTGGAGTCCCCCCGGGACTAGCGGGAAACGATACGAGCAGTACTTC. This codes for CAWSPPGTSGKRYEQYF.

The V gene is TRBV5-1, the J gene TRBJ1-6; TRBD1 is a possible D gene (6 bases). CDR1 SGHRS and CDR2 YFSETQ come from the germline V gene. Trimming stripped 4 bases from V and 7 bases from J, with 15 bases between. CDR3 size: 15 residues. Here the CDR3 DNA reads TGCGCCAGCAGCCTCCGGGGGGCGGACAATTCACCCCTCCACTTT. Translated, it gives CASSLRGADNSPLHF.

The rearrangement uses TRBV6-2 or TRBV6-3 and TRBJ1-2; TRBD1 matches at 8 bases. V lost 5 bases and J lost 7; bases outside the gene matches: 9. The CDR3 has 14 amino acids. CDR1 is MNHEY, CDR2 SVGEGT, per germline. The CDR3 region is CASSQQGVTAGYTF. DNA of the CDR3: TGTGCCAGCAGTCAACAGGGGGTAACGGCTGGCTACACCTTC.

J is TRBJ1-1 and V is TRBV7-3, with D perhaps matching TRBD1 (6 bases). Deletions cut 6 bases from V and 0 bases from J, with 8 bases between. The CDR3 runs to 13 residues. From germline, CDR1 is SGHTA and CDR2 FQGTGA. The CDR3 DNA sequence: TGTGCCAGCAGACAGGGTTTGAACACTGAAGCTTTCTTT. Its translation: CASRQGLNTEAFF.

This rearrangement joins TRBV2 to TRBJ1-2; no clear D gene. Per the germline V gene, CDR1 is SNHLY and CDR2 is FYNNEI. V was shortened by 7 bases and J by 3 bases, with 18 bases between the two germline ends. This CDR3 contains 15 residues. CDR3: CASKPSDSMDYGYTF. The CDR3 DNA reads TGTGCCAGCAAACCCTCGGACTCGATGGACTATGGCTACACCTTC.

The CDR3 spells CASSEGLVENQPQHF. CDR3 sequence (DNA): TGTGCCAGCAGTGAAGGGTTGGTAGAGAATCAGCCCCAGCATTTT. The J gene is TRBJ1-5, the V gene TRBV6-1; D uncertain. The CDR3 extends over 15 amino acids. V was cut by 1 base and J by 4 bases, with 11 bases left in between. Germline V gene sequence: CDR1 MNHNS, CDR2 SASEGT.

V gene TRBV30 combines with J gene TRBJ2-3; 9 positions agree with TRBD1. This CDR3 has 15 amino acids. Germline V gives CDR1 GTSNPN, CDR2 SVGIG (reference sequence). The CDR3 DNA reads as TGTGCTAAGAGCTCCGGGACAGGGCTTTCAGATACGCAGTATTTT. As protein: CAKSSGTGLSDTQYF.

The gene calls are TRBV7-2 and TRBJ2-7; D is ambiguous. V lost 1 base and J lost 2, with 9 bases in between. Germline CDR1 is SGHTA and CDR2 is FQGNSA. The CDR3 spans 14 residues. The CDR3 DNA follows: TGTGCCAGCAGCTTAGGATCGGGTACCTACGAGCAGTACTTC. This translates into CASSLGSGTYEQYF.

V gene TRBV19 combines with J gene TRBJ1-2; weak D call: TRBD1 (6 bases). V lost 4 bases to trimming and J lost 5 bases, with 14 bases between them. Germline V gives CDR1 LNHDA, CDR2 SQIVND (reference sequence). This CDR3 is built from 14 residues. CDR3 region: CASSTPGQRYGYTF. The CDR3 DNA reads TGTGCCAGTAGTACTCCGGGACAAAGATATGGCTACACCTTC.

The chain links TRBV19 to TRBJ1-5; D ambiguous. The CDR3 has 16 residues. The germline V gene encodes CDR1 LNHDA and CDR2 SQIVND (reference sequence). V was trimmed by 0 bases and J by 4 bases, leaving 13 bases between them. The CDR3 is CASSIERARSNQPQHF. The CDR3 DNA sequence: TGTGCCAGTAGTATAGAGCGGGCCAGGAGTAATCAGCCCCAGCATTTT.

The genes are TRBV6-5 and TRBJ2-1; 8 nucleotides line up with TRBD2. J was trimmed by 7 bases and V by 0 bases; bases with no gene match: 5. CDR1 is MNHEY, CDR2 SVGAGI, per germline. CDR3 length: 15 amino acids. The DNA of the CDR3 is TGTGCCAGCAGTTACTCATCGGGAGGGCCAAATGAGCAGTTCTTC. This encodes CASSYSSGGPNEQFF.

CDR3 sequence: CASSGGQVISGNTIYF. The CDR3, as DNA: TGTGCCAGCAGCGGCGGACAGGTTATCTCTGGAAACACCATATATTTT. V usage is TRBV7-8 and J usage is TRBJ1-3; 7 bases are shared with TRBD1. CDR1 is SGHVS, CDR2 FQNEAQ, per germline. The CDR3 is made up of 16 amino acids. V gave up 5 bases and J gave up 0 bases; unmatched junction bases: 7.

The genes are TRBV7-3 and TRBJ2-4, with TRBD1 identical over 8 bases. The CDR3 sequence is 20 residues long. The germline V gene has CDR1 SGHTA and CDR2 FQGTGA. Trimming cost V 1 base and J 0 bases; bases outside gene matches: 14. The DNA of the CDR3 is TGTGCCAGCAGCTTAAGCCAACAGGGACAGGCATTACTAGCCAAAAACATTCAGTACTTC. Translating it yields CASSLSQQGQALLAKNIQYF.

This chain links TRBV20-1 with TRBJ1-2; possible D gene TRBD1, 5 bases. The germline V and J ends were trimmed by 3 bases and 2 bases, with 7 bases remaining between them. CDR1 DFQATT and CDR2 SNEGSKA come from the germline V gene (reference sequence). This CDR3 has 12 amino acids. CDR3 sequence: CSASQGNYGYTF. CDR3 in DNA: TGCAGTGCTAGTCAGGGCAACTATGGCTACACCTTC.

The genes are TRBV4-3 and TRBJ2-2; 8 nucleotides agree with TRBD2. The length of the CDR3 is 16 residues. Germline assignment: CDR1 LGHNA and CDR2 YSLEER. After removal of 0 bases from V and 2 bases from J, the junction contained 2 bases not matched to a gene. This chain's CDR3 is CASSQDLAGNTGELFF. The CDR3 DNA reads as TGCGCCAGCAGCCAAGATCTAGCGGGTAACACCGGGGAGCTGTTTTTT.

The rearrangement joins TRBV3-1 (or the pseudogene TRBV3-2) to TRBJ1-6; 9 nucleotides match TRBD1. The CDR3 has 14 amino acids. Germline CDR1 is LGHDT and CDR2 is YNNKEL (reference sequence). With 4 bases clipped from V and 10 bases from J, the junction kept 5 bases outside the gene matches. In DNA form, the CDR3 reads TGTGCCAGCAGCCGGGGACAGGGAGGATCACCCCTCCACTTT. Its translation: CASSRGQGGSPLHF.

J is TRBJ2-1 and V is TRBV7-2, with TRBD2 matching 11 bases. J gave up 3 bases and V 4 bases, and 2 bases lay outside the gene matches. This CDR3 is built from 15 residues. CDR1 is SGHTA and CDR2 is FQGNSA in the germline V gene. The DNA for the CDR3 is TGTGCCAGCAGCTGGGGGACTAGCGGCTACAATGAGCAGTTCTTC. Translation gives CASSWGTSGYNEQFF. Variable domain in full (rest from reference TRBV7-2 and TRBJ2-1): GAGVSQSPSNKVTEKGKDVELRCDPISGHTALYWYRQSLGQGLEFLIYFQGNSAPDKSGLPSDRFSAERTGGSVSTLTIQRTQQEDSAVYLCASSWGTSGYNEQFFGPGTRLTVL.

The rearrangement uses TRBV12-3 or TRBV12-4 and TRBJ1-2; D is perhaps TRBD1 (5 bases). V was trimmed by 8 bases and J by 4 bases, leaving 14 bases between them. The CDR3 sequence is 13 residues long. In nucleotides, the CDR3 is TGTGCCAGCGCCAGGGAGGGAGGCTATGGCTACACCTTC. Residues: CASAREGGYGYTF.

This chain connects TRBV7-8 to TRBJ1-1, with D possibly matching TRBD1 (5 bases). The V end was cut by 3 bases, the J end by 1 base, with 9 bases between. Per the germline V gene, CDR1 is SGHVS and CDR2 is FQNEAQ. This CDR3 comprises 14 residues. In DNA, the CDR3 is TGTGCCAGCAGCTTCGGGCAGGGGAACACTGAAGCTTTCTTT. It encodes CASSFGQGNTEAFF.

V usage is TRBV3-1 (or the pseudogene TRBV3-2) and J usage is TRBJ1-5; TRBD1 might be the D (6 bases). The CDR3 runs 16 residues. CDR1 and CDR2 from the germline V gene are LGHDT and YNNKEL (reference sequence). V gave up 0 bases and J gave up 4 bases, with 13 bases separating them. The CDR3 DNA reads TGTGCCAGCAGCCAAGATCCGGGGGGCCGAAATCAGCCCCAGCATTTT. Translating gives CASSQDPGGRNQPQHF.